These 19 T cell receptor beta chains originate from one sample sequenced in a study of T cells in Graves' hyperthyroidism and ophthalmopathy. RNA transcripts were the template for amplifying TCR beta CDR3 regions. The TCR CDR3 first-round RT-PCR relied on the HTBI primer set. TCRdb analysed the multiplex PCR reads with MiXCR anew, one entry per CDR3 protein. The table records some 200,000 distinct CDR3 sequences, roughly a sixth of them present only once. The sample consisted of blood. The receptors stem from a man in his fifties with Graves' hyperthyroidism.

This clonotype was recorded many times. The chain joins TRBV18 to TRBJ2-1; D is unclear. The CDR3 covers 12 residues. The ends were cut back, 8 bases at V and 7 bases at J, with 12 bases in the middle. Germline V gene data show CDR1 as KGHSH and CDR2 as LQKENI. The CDR3 loop is CASETPRNEQFF. CDR3 sequence (DNA): TGTGCCAGCGAGACCCCGAGGAATGAGCAGTTCTTC. Based on the CDR3 plus reference TRBV18 and TRBJ2-1, the full variable domain is NAGVMQNPRHLVRRRGQEARLRCSPMKGHSHVYWYRQLPEEGLKFMVYLQKENIIDESGMPKERFSAEFPKEGPSILRIQQVVRGDSAAYFCASETPRNEQFFGPGTRLTVL.

This clonotype was observed many times. V gene TRBV20-1 combines with J gene TRBJ2-7; 8 bases fit TRBD1. V shed 6 bases and J 3 bases; nucleotides not matched to a gene: 10. The length of the CDR3 is 14 residues. Germline-derived CDR1 and CDR2 are DFQATT and SNEGSKA (reference sequence). The CDR3 DNA sequence: TGCAGTGCCATTCACGGGACAGGCCTCTACGAGCAGTACTTC. It yields the protein CSAIHGTGLYEQYF.

The genes are TRBV5-1 and TRBJ2-6, with D unresolved. V dropped 5 bases and J dropped 0 bases, with 15 bases sitting between them. Germline assignment: CDR1 SGHRS and CDR2 YFSETQ. The CDR3 runs to 17 residues. The CDR3 reads CASRLNDNPSGANVLTF. CDR3 bases: TGCGCCAGCAGGCTAAACGACAACCCCTCTGGGGCCAACGTCCTGACTTTC. The full variable domain, in which reference TRBV5-1 and TRBJ2-6 provide the parts outside the CDR3, is KAGVTQTPRYLIKTRGQQVTLSCSPISGHRSVSWYQQTPGQGLQFLFEYFSETQRNKGNFPGRFSGRQFSNSRSEMNVSTLELGDSALYLCASRLNDNPSGANVLTFGAGSRLTVL.

In DNA form, the CDR3 reads TGCGCCAGCAGCTTGGAAGTTGGGGCGTCCTACGAGCAGTACTTC. Its protein is CASSLEVGASYEQYF. The rearrangement uses TRBV5-1 and TRBJ2-7; possibly TRBD1 for D (5 bases). There are 15 residues in the CDR3. V shed 0 bases and J shed 1 base, with 11 bases lying between them. Germline V gene lookup returns CDR1 SGHRS and CDR2 YFSETQ.

This clonotype appeared many times. The chain is built from TRBV28 and TRBJ2-1, with 11 nucleotides matching TRBD2. Germline CDR1 and CDR2: MDHEN and SYDVKM. V was pared by 6 bases and J by 1 base, with 5 bases of the junction left unmatched. The CDR3 sequence is 16 residues long. CDR3 amino acids: CASRVTSGGSYNEQFF. The DNA for the CDR3 is TGTGCCAGCAGAGTTACTAGCGGGGGTTCCTACAATGAGCAGTTCTTC.

This clonotype was detected ten times or more. The chain joins TRBV28 to TRBJ1-1; 9 bases match TRBD1. V dropped 7 bases and J dropped 3; count of bases not matched to a gene: 6. The CDR3 has 14 residues. Germline V gene lookup returns CDR1 MDHEN and CDR2 SYDVKM. The CDR3 DNA reads as TGTGCCAGCACCCCAGACAGGGGGTACACTGAAGCTTTCTTT. This encodes CASTPDRGYTEAFF.

This clonotype was counted many times. This chain uses TRBV11-2 with TRBJ2-7; weak D call: TRBD2 (6 bases). Per germline, CDR1 SGHAT and CDR2 FQNNGV. CDR3 size: 15 residues. V shed 3 bases and J shed 2 bases, with 14 bases lying between them. In nucleotides, the CDR3 is TGTGCCAGCAGCTTCGGGACTCCCGAAACCTACGAGCAGTACTTC. This encodes CASSFGTPETYEQYF.

The rearrangement links TRBV12-5 to TRBJ1-5; possibly TRBD1 for D (5 bases). Trimming stripped 5 bases from V and 4 bases from J, with 15 bases between. This CDR3 has 15 residues. The germline gives CDR1 LGHNT, CDR2 FRNRAP. CDR3 nucleotide sequence: TGTGCTAGTGGTGCTCTGTGGGGGGGGAATCAGCCCCAGCATTTT. It encodes CASGALWGGNQPQHF.

This clonotype has a count of ten or more. The gene calls are TRBV12-3 or TRBV12-4 and TRBJ2-7; TRBD2 matches 11 bases. CDR3 size: 13 residues. After removal of 7 bases from V and 6 bases from J, the junction contained 5 bases not matched to a gene. The CDR3 loop reads CASKLAGETEQYF. The CDR3 coding sequence is TGTGCCAGCAAACTAGCGGGAGAAACCGAGCAGTACTTC.

This clonotype appeared many times. This sequence joins TRBV4-1 and TRBJ2-7; 9 bases line up with TRBD1. V lost 2 bases, J lost 6 bases, and 11 bases stayed unmatched. CDR1 MGHRA and CDR2 YSYEKL come from the germline V gene. This CDR3 spans 16 amino acids. CDR3: CASSQTYGQGRPEQYF. CDR3 DNA: TGCGCCAGCAGCCAAACCTACGGACAGGGGCGCCCCGAGCAGTACTTC.

This clonotype was seen ten or more times. The chain uses TRBV11-2 and TRBJ2-7, with a possible D match to TRBD2 (5 bases). Trimming took 2 bases from V and 6 from J, leaving 14 bases between them. The CDR3 covers 14 residues. The germline V gene has CDR1 SGHAT and CDR2 FQNNGV. For the CDR3, the DNA is TGTGCCAGCAGCTTAACAACCTTCCGGGGCGAGCAGTACTTC. Its protein product is CASSLTTFRGEQYF.

V and J are TRBV20-1 and TRBJ2-5, with 10 bases lining up with TRBD1. From germline, CDR1 is DFQATT and CDR2 SNEGSKA (reference sequence). J gave up 4 bases and V 3 bases, and 8 bases lay outside the gene matches. This CDR3 contains 15 residues. The CDR3 region has the DNA TGCAGTGCTAGGCCGGGACAGGGGATTGGAGAGACCCAGTACTTC. It specifies CSARPGQGIGETQYF.

This chain links TRBV5-1 with TRBJ2-7; 8 positions agree with TRBD1. The end of the DNA aligns better with TRBJ2-1, so the J call may be wrong. The CDR3 runs to 13 residues. Germline CDR1 SGHRS, CDR2 YFSETQ. The CDR3 loop reads CASSGQGDYEQFF. The CDR3 DNA sequence: TGCGCCAGCAGCGGACAGGGAGACTACGAGCAGTTCTTC.

This clonotype came up many times. V and J are TRBV29-1 and TRBJ1-1, with D perhaps TRBD1 (6 bases). V lost 6 bases and J 11 bases, leaving 13 bases between the germline ends. The CDR3 runs to 10 residues. In germline, CDR1 is SQVTM, CDR2 ANQGSEA. The CDR3 DNA sequence: TGCAGCGTGCAGACAGGCCGGGCTTTCTTT. Translated, it gives CSVQTGRAFF.

This clonotype appeared a few times. A read error may produce the germline difference seen at one junction end. This chain uses TRBV6-1 with TRBJ2-2; D tentatively fits TRBD1 or TRBD2 (6 bases each). CDR3 length: 13 amino acids. Looked up from germline, CDR1 is MNHNS and CDR2 is SASEGT. The DNA for the CDR3 is TGTGCCAGCAGCGAAGGGGGGCCTCGGGAGCTGTTTTTT. Translation: CASSEGGPRELFF.

This clonotype was seen at least ten times. V gene TRBV5-1 combines with J gene TRBJ2-7; a possible D gene is TRBD1 (6 bases). Trimming shortened V by 4 bases and J by 2 bases, and 10 bases separated the two germline ends. Germline values: CDR1 SGHRS, CDR2 YFSETQ. CDR3 size: 13 residues. The CDR3 sequence is CASSPGQPYEQYF. CDR3 nucleotide sequence: TGCGCCAGCAGCCCCGGACAGCCCTACGAGCAGTACTTC.

This clonotype was observed many times. This sequence joins TRBV5-1 and TRBJ1-1, with D possibly being TRBD1 (6 bases). Looked up from germline, CDR1 is SGHRS and CDR2 is YFSETQ. Trimming cost V 5 bases and J 4 bases, with 12 bases left between them. The CDR3 covers 13 residues. The chain's CDR3 is CASRPTGRTEAFF. In DNA, the CDR3 is TGCGCCAGCAGGCCCACAGGGCGCACTGAAGCTTTCTTT.

The table lists this clonotype with a few counts. The chain has TRBV12-5 and TRBJ2-4; either TRBD1 or TRBD2 may fit D (6 bases each). Trimming took off 4 bases at V and 4 bases at J, with 20 bases between the two ends. The length of the CDR3 is 17 residues. The germline V gene encodes CDR1 LGHNT and CDR2 FRNRAP. In DNA, the CDR3 is TGTGCTAGTGGTTCCAACCCCCGAGGGGGGAGGAAAAACATTCAGTACTTC. It specifies CASGSNPRGGRKNIQYF.

This clonotype was recorded at least ten times. The chain uses TRBV30 and TRBJ1-5; D gene unclear. The CDR3 totals 13 residues. Germline-derived CDR1 and CDR2 are GTSNPN and SVGIG (reference sequence). Trimming took off 0 bases at V and 2 bases at J, with 5 bases between the two ends. The CDR3 nucleotides are TGTGCCTGGAGTGTGGACGGCAATCAGCCCCAGCATTTT. It yields the protein CAWSVDGNQPQHF.